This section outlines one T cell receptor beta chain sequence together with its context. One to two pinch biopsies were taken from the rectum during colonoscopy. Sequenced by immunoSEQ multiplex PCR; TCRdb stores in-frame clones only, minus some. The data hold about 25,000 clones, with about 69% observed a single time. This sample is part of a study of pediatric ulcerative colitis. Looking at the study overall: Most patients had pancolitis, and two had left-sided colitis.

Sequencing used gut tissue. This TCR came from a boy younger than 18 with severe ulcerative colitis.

CDR3 in amino acids: CASSSRLAGVPDTQYF. CDR3 nucleotide sequence: TGCGCCAGCAGCTCTCGACTAGCGGGAGTCCCCGATACGCAGTATTTT. The J gene is TRBJ2-3, the V gene TRBV5-1, with 12 bases fitting TRBD2. The V segment lost 3 bases and the J segment 6 bases; nucleotides outside the gene matches: 8. Germline CDR1 reads SGHRS; CDR2 reads YFSETQ. The CDR3 contains 16 residues.